Below, 18 T cell receptor beta chains from the same sample are listed, as sequenced in a study of naive and memory T cell subsets (dated by TCRdb to between 2016 and 2019). Libraries were built with UMI-ligation and nested PCR. The sequencer listed for this sample is Illumina MiSeq. The beta constant-region primer was an equimolar mix of two oligonucleotides covering both TRBC1 and TRBC2. The public reads were reanalyzed by TCRdb: fastp trimming at Q25, MiXCR alignment, in-frame beta chains only. Identical CDR3 proteins give one entry, which carries the most common genes and DNA. Present in this sample are some 150,000 distinct CDR3 sequences, about a sixth of which were seen just once. 0.14% to 0.15% of the sample belongs to the ten largest clones. The specimen sequenced was naive CD4+ T cells from blood. This sample's cell subset or site label indicates: naive T cells, CD45RA high CD27+. The receptor set was obtained from a human donor in good health.

This clonotype was found once. A junction end diverges from the germline sequence, so it may reflect a read error. This chain connects TRBV27 to TRBJ2-6; D is undetermined. Germline V gene data show CDR1 as MNHEY and CDR2 as SMNVEV (reference sequence). This CDR3 has 15 residues. The CDR3 DNA follows: TGTGCCTGCAGTCTCCAGATGCCTGGGGCCAACGTCCTGACTTTC. Translating it yields CACSLQMPGANVLTF. Complete variable domain (other parts from reference TRBV27 and TRBJ2-6): EAQVTQNPRYLITVTGKKLTVTCSQNMNHEYMSWYRQDPGLGLRQIYYSMNVEVTDKGDVPEGYKVSRKEKRNFPLILESPSPNQTSLYFCACSLQMPGANVLTFGAGSRLTVL.

This clonotype was detected only a few times. This rearrangement joins TRBV6-2 or TRBV6-3 to TRBJ2-2, with 9 bases aligning to TRBD2. The V and J ends lost 4 bases and 1 base, in that order; junction bases with no gene match: 10. CDR1 MNHEY and CDR2 SVGEGT come from the germline V gene. This CDR3 is built from 18 residues. As DNA, the CDR3 is TGTGCCAGCAGTTCGTTTGGGGCTAGCGGGATGAACACCGGGGAGCTGTTTTTT. This gives the protein CASSSFGASGMNTGELFF.

J is TRBJ2-1 and V is TRBV3-1; D is undetermined. Germline CDR1 is LGHDT and CDR2 is YNNKEL (reference sequence). The CDR3 has 12 amino acids. V was cut by 2 bases and J by 8 bases, with 7 bases left in between. The CDR3 coding sequence is TGTGCCAGCAGCCAACCTCCGGATGAGCAGTTCTTC. Amino acid sequence: CASSQPPDEQFF.

A few counts support this clonotype. The chain recombines TRBV24-1 with TRBJ2-3; 9 bases match TRBD2. V lost 0 bases to trimming and J lost 6 bases; unmatched junction nucleotides: 9. This CDR3 has 17 amino acids. The germline gives CDR1 KGHDR, CDR2 SFDVKD. The CDR3 is CATSDLRLAGTPDTQYF. CDR3 nucleotides: TGTGCCACCAGTGATTTGCGTCTAGCGGGGACTCCTGATACGCAGTATTTT.

This clonotype was seen a few times. The chain has TRBV27 and TRBJ2-1; no clear D gene. The germline V and J ends were trimmed by 3 bases and 4 bases, with 16 bases remaining between them. The germline V gene encodes CDR1 MNHEY and CDR2 SMNVEV (reference sequence). The CDR3 is made up of 16 amino acids. The CDR3 protein is CASSFRSPLIYNEQFF. For the CDR3, the DNA is TGTGCCAGCAGTTTTCGGTCCCCACTAATTTACAATGAGCAGTTCTTC.

V gene TRBV11-2 combines with J gene TRBJ2-2; 9 positions match TRBD2. The CDR3 spans 16 residues. V lost 1 base to trimming and J lost 6 bases; unmatched junction nucleotides: 6. Germline CDR1 is SGHAT and CDR2 is FQNNGV. The chain's CDR3 is CASSLGGSGSPGELFF. CDR3 in DNA: TGTGCCAGCAGCTTAGGAGGTAGCGGGAGTCCCGGGGAGCTGTTTTTT.

The V call is TRBV6-5, the J call TRBJ2-7; D is perhaps TRBD2 (5 bases). This CDR3 spans 16 amino acids. Germline values: CDR1 MNHEY, CDR2 SVGAGI. V shed 6 bases and J shed 1 base, with 19 bases lying between them. The CDR3 bases are TGTGCCAGCAGCCCCCTGGGGAGTAGCTGGTCCTACGAGCAGTACTTC. Protein sequence: CASSPLGSSWSYEQYF.

This clonotype has a handful of counts. This sequence joins TRBV12-3 or TRBV12-4 and TRBJ1-1; 8 bases match TRBD1. Trimming at V came to 6 bases and at J to 4 bases, leaving 7 bases not matched to a gene. The CDR3 runs to 14 residues. The CDR3 DNA reads as TGTGCCAGCAGACTCCGGGACAGGTCCACTGAAGCTTTCTTT. Translating it yields CASRLRDRSTEAFF.

This chain links TRBV6-2 or TRBV6-3 with TRBJ2-3; D is ambiguous. Per germline, CDR1 MNHEY and CDR2 SVGEGT. Between the trimmed V and J ends, which lost 6 bases and 3 bases, there was a span of 16 bases. The CDR3 runs to 15 residues. CDR3 residues: CASSLGKRVTDTQYF. The CDR3 DNA is TGTGCCAGCAGCCTAGGCAAACGGGTTACAGATACGCAGTATTTT.

This chain links TRBV5-1 with TRBJ1-1, with D uncertain. The germline V and J ends were trimmed by 2 bases and 1 base, with 9 bases remaining between them. The CDR3 has 14 residues. The germline gives CDR1 SGHRS, CDR2 YFSETQ. The CDR3 bases are TGCGCCAGCAGCTTTAGGACTGGGAACACTGAAGCTTTCTTT. Translating gives CASSFRTGNTEAFF.

The chain has TRBV6-2 or TRBV6-3 and TRBJ1-5, with 7 bases lining up with TRBD1. CDR3 length: 15 residues. After removal of 2 bases from V and 4 bases from J, the junction contained 5 bases not matched to a gene. The germline CDR1 and CDR2 sequences are MNHEY and SVGEGT. CDR3 sequence reads: CASSYQGGQNQPQHF. CDR3 coding DNA: TGTGCCAGCAGTTACCAAGGGGGCCAGAATCAGCCCCAGCATTTT.

The rearrangement joins TRBV18 to TRBJ1-2, with D possibly TRBD1 on 5 matching bases. Trimming cost V 3 bases and J 3 bases, with 20 bases left between them. Germline CDR1 and CDR2: KGHSH and LQKENI. The CDR3 is made up of 17 amino acids. CDR3 protein: CASSPPLTRVLDYGYTF. In DNA, the CDR3 is TGTGCCAGCTCACCCCCCCTGACCAGGGTGCTGGACTATGGCTACACCTTC.

The rearrangement links TRBV5-1 to TRBJ1-1, with D tentatively TRBD1 (5 bases). V was shortened by 5 bases and J by 1 base, with 12 bases between the two germline ends. Germline lookup yields CDR1 SGHRS and CDR2 YFSETQ. The CDR3 runs to 14 residues. The CDR3 sequence is CASRYSTGNTEAFF. CDR3 in DNA: TGCGCCAGCAGATATAGTACAGGGAACACTGAAGCTTTCTTT.

The V call is TRBV30, the J call TRBJ2-7; D is undetermined. The CDR3 is 15 residues long. Germline lookup yields CDR1 GTSNPN and CDR2 SVGIG (reference sequence). V shed 4 bases and J shed 5 bases, with 21 bases lying between them. In DNA, the CDR3 is TGTGCCTGGACCGTTAGTGGGCTCGGAGCTCACGAGCAGTACTTC. This gives the protein CAWTVSGLGAHEQYF.

This clonotype was seen more than once but under ten times. The chain recombines TRBV9 with TRBJ2-7, with a weak D call TRBD2 (6 bases). V lost 0 bases to trimming and J lost 3 bases, with 16 bases between them. The CDR3 covers 16 residues. Looked up from germline, CDR1 is SGDLS and CDR2 is YYNGEE. CDR3 in DNA: TGTGCCAGCAGCGTAGCTGCGGCTAGCGATTACTACGAGCAGTACTTC. It encodes CASSVAAASDYYEQYF. Full variable domain (missing parts from reference TRBV9 and TRBJ2-7): DSGVTQTPKHLITATGQRVTLRCSPRSGDLSVYWYQQSLDQGLQFLIQYYNGEERAKGNILERFSAQQFPDLHSELNLSSLELGDSALYFCASSVAAASDYYEQYFGPGTRLTVT.

The chain has TRBV18 and TRBJ1-1, with 9 bases matching TRBD1. This CDR3 has 15 amino acids. V was clipped by 0 bases and J by 5 bases; unmatched bases: 4. The germline gives CDR1 KGHSH, CDR2 LQKENI. Written as DNA, the CDR3 is TGTGCCAGCTCACCACCGGGACAGGGAGGGACTGAAGCTTTCTTT. Translated, it gives CASSPPGQGGTEAFF. The variable domain in full, with the rest retrieved from reference TRBV18 and TRBJ1-1, is NAGVMQNPRHLVRRRGQEARLRCSPMKGHSHVYWYRQLPEEGLKFMVYLQKENIIDESGMPKERFSAEFPKEGPSILRIQQVVRGDSAAYFCASSPPGQGGTEAFFGQGTRLTVV.

This clonotype was picked up a small number of times. The gene calls are TRBV7-2 and TRBJ2-1; unclear D gene. The CDR3 sequence is 13 residues long. The V end was cut by 1 base, the J end by 6 bases, with 7 bases between. Germline CDR1 and CDR2: SGHTA and FQGNSA. The CDR3 DNA sequence: TGTGCCAGCAGCTTAGGACTCGTCAATGAGCAGTTCTTC. It is translated as CASSLGLVNEQFF.

The chain joins TRBV4-2 to TRBJ2-7; 7 nucleotides agree with TRBD1. CDR3 size: 14 residues. V was clipped by 4 bases and J by 5 bases; unmatched bases: 8. Germline-derived CDR1 and CDR2 are LGHNA and YNFKEQ. The CDR3 coding sequence is TGTGCCAGCAGCCCGTTGTTGACAGGGCACGAGCAGTACTTC. Translating it yields CASSPLLTGHEQYF.